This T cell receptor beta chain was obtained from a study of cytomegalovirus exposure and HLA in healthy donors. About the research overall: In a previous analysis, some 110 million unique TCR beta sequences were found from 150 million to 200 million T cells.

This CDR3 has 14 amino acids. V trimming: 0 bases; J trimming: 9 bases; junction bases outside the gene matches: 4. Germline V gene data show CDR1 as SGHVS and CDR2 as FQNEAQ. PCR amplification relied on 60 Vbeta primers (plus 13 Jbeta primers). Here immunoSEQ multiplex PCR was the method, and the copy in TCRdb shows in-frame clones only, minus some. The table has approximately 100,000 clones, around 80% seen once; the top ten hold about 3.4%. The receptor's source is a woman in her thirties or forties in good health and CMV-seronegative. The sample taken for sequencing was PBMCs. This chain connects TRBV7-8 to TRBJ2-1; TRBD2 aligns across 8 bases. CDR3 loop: CASSLASGIVEQFF. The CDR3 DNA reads TGTGCCAGCAGCTTAGCTAGCGGGATCGTTGAGCAGTTCTTC.